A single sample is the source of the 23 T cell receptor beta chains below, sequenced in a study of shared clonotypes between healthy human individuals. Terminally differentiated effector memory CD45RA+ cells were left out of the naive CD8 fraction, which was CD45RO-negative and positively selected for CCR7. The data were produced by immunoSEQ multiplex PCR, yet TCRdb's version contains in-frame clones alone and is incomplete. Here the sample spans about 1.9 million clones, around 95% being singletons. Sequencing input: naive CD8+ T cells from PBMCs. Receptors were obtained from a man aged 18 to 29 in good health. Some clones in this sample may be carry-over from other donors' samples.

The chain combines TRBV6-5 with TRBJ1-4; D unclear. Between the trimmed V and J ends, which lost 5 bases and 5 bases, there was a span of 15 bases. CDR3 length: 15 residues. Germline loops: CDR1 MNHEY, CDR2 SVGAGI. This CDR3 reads CASSTSPRWNEKLFF. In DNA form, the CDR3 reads TGTGCCAGCAGTACCTCCCCCAGGTGGAATGAAAAACTGTTTTTT.

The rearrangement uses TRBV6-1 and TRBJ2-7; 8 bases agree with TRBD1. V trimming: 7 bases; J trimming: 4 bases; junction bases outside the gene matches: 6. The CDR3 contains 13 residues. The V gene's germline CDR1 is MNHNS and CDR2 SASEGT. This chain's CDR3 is CASTRDRTYEQYF. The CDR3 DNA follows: TGTGCCAGCACTCGGGACAGGACATACGAGCAGTACTTC.

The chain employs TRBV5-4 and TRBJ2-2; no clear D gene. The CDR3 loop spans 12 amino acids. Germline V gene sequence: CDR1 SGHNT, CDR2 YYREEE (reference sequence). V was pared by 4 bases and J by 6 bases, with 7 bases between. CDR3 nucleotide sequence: TGTGCCAGCAGCAATGCGGCCGGGGAGCTGTTTTTT. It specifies CASSNAAGELFF. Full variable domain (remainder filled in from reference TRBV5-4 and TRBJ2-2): ETGVTQSPTHLIKTRGQQVTLRCSSQSGHNTVSWYQQALGQGPQFIFQYYREEENGRGNFPPRFSGLQFPNYSSELNVNALELDDSALYLCASSNAAGELFFGEGSRLTVL.

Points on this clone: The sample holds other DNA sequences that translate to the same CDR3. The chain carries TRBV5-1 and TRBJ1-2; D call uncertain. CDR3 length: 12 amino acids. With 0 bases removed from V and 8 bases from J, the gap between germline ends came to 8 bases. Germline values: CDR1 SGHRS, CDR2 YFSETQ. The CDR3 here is CASSLGARGYTF. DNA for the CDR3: TGCGCCAGCAGCTTGGGGGCTCGAGGCTACACCTTC.

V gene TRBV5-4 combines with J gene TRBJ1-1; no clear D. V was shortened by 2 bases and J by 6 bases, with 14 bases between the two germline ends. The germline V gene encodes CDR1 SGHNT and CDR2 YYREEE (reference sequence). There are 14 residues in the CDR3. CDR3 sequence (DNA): TGTGCCAGCAGCTTTTCAACCGAGTACTCTGAAGCTTTCTTT. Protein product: CASSFSTEYSEAFF. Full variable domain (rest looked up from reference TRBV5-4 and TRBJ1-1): ETGVTQSPTHLIKTRGQQVTLRCSSQSGHNTVSWYQQALGQGPQFIFQYYREEENGRGNFPPRFSGLQFPNYSSELNVNALELDDSALYLCASSFSTEYSEAFFGQGTRLTVV.

The CDR3 sequence is CASSLGEGVGNQPQHF. As DNA, the CDR3 is TGTGCCAGCAGCTTAGGCGAAGGCGTAGGCAATCAGCCCCAGCATTTT. This sequence joins TRBV7-9 and TRBJ1-5, with no clear D. CDR1 is SEHNR and CDR2 is FQNEAQ in the germline V gene (reference sequence). The CDR3 is 16 amino acids. V was pared by 1 base and J by 2 bases, with 12 bases between.

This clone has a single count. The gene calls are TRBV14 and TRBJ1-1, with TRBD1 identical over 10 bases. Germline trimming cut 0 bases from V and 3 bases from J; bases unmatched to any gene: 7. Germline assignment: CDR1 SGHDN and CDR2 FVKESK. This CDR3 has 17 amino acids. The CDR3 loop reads CASSQETGGGLDTEAFF. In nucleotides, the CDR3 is TGTGCCAGCAGCCAAGAGACAGGGGGCGGATTAGACACTGAAGCTTTCTTT.

The CDR3, as DNA: TGCGCCAGCAGCCAAGGGAGCGGGAGGCAAAATGAGCAGTTCTTC. This translates into CASSQGSGRQNEQFF. V gene TRBV4-3 combines with J gene TRBJ2-1; 9 nucleotides match TRBD2. The CDR3 consists of 15 residues. With 1 base clipped from V and 7 bases from J, the junction kept 5 bases outside the gene matches. CDR1 is LGHNA, CDR2 YSLEER, per germline.

CDR3 coding DNA: TGTGCCAGCAGCCCCCGGGGAGGGGGCTTAGGCGAGCAGTACTTC. Translated, it gives CASSPRGGGLGEQYF. The J gene is TRBJ2-7, the V gene TRBV9; either TRBD1 or TRBD2 may supply D (7 bases each). The CDR3 extends over 15 amino acids. The V end lost 4 bases, the J end lost 6 bases, and 20 bases lay between the germline ends. CDR1 and CDR2 from the germline V gene are SGDLS and YYNGEE. The full variable domain, rest sourced from reference TRBV9 and TRBJ2-7, is DSGVTQTPKHLITATGQRVTLRCSPRSGDLSVYWYQQSLDQGLQFLIQYYNGEERAKGNILERFSAQQFPDLHSELNLSSLELGDSALYFCASSPRGGGLGEQYFGPGTRLTVT.

This CDR3 reads CASSYSGSSGNTIYF. The CDR3 bases are TGTGCCAGCAGTTACTCGGGGTCCTCTGGAAACACCATATATTTT. The rearrangement uses TRBV6-5 and TRBJ1-3, with D hard to call. Between the trimmed V and J ends, which lost 0 bases and 0 bases, there was a span of 6 bases. There are 15 residues in the CDR3. Germline lookup yields CDR1 MNHEY and CDR2 SVGAGI.

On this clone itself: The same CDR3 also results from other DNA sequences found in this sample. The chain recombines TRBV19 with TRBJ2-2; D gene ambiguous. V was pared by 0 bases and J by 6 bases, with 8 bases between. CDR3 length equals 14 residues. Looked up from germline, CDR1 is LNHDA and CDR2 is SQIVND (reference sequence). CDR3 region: CASSIDGWAGELFF. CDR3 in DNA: TGTGCCAGTAGTATAGACGGGTGGGCCGGGGAGCTGTTTTTT.

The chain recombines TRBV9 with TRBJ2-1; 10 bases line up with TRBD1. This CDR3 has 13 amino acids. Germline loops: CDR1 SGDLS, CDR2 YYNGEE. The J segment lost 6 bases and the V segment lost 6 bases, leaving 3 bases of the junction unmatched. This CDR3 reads CASNRDRGNEQFF. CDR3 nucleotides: TGTGCCAGCAATCGGGACAGGGGCAATGAGCAGTTCTTC.

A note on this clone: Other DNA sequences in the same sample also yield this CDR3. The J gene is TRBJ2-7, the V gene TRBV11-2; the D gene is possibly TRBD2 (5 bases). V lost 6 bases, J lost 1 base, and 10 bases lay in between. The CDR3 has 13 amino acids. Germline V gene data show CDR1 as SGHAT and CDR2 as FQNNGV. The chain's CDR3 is CASSPRGSYEQYF. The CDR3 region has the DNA TGTGCCAGCAGTCCGCGCGGGTCCTACGAGCAGTACTTC.

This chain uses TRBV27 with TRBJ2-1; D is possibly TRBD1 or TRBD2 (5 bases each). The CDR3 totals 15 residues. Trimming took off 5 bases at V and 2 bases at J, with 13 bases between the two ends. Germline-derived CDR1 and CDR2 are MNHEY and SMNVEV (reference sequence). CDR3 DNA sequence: TGTGCCAGCAGTGGGGACCTAGAACCCTACAATGAGCAGTTCTTC. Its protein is CASSGDLEPYNEQFF.

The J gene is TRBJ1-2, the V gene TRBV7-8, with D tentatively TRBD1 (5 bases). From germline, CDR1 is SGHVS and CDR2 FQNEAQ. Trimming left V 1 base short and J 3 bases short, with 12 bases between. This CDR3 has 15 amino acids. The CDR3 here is CASSLVGGSHYGYTF. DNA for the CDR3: TGTGCCAGCAGCTTAGTTGGGGGGAGCCACTATGGCTACACCTTC.

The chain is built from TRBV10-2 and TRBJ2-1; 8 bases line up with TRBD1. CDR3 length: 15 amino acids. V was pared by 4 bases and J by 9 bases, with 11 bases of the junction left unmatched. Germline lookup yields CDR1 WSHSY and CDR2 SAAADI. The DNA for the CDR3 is TGCGCCAGCAGTGGAGGGTCAGGGGGCTACGGTGAGCAGTTCTTC. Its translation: CASSGGSGGYGEQFF.

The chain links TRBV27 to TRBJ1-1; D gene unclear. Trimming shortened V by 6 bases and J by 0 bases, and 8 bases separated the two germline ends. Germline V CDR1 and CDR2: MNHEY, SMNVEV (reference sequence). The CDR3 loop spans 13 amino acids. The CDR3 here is CASRNSMNTEAFF. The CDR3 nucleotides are TGTGCCAGCAGAAACAGCATGAACACTGAAGCTTTCTTT.

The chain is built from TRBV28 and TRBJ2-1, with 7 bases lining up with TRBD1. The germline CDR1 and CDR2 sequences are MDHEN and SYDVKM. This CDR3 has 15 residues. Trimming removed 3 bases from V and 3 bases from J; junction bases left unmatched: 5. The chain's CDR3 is CASSLLGQYYNEQFF. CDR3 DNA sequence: TGTGCCAGCAGTTTGTTGGGACAGTACTACAATGAGCAGTTCTTC.

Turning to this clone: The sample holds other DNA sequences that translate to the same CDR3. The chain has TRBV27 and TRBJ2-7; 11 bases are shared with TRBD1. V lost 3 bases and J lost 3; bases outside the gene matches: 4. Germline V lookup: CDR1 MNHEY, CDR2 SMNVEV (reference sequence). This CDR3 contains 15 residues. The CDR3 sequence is CASSLGTGGFYEQYF. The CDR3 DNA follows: TGTGCCAGCAGTTTGGGGACAGGGGGTTTCTACGAGCAGTACTTC.

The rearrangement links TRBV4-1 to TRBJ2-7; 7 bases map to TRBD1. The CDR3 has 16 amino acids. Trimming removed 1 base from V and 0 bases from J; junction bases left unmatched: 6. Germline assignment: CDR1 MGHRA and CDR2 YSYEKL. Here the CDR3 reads CASSQGVRQGSYEQYF. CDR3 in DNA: TGCGCCAGCAGCCAAGGCGTTCGACAGGGCTCCTACGAGCAGTACTTC.

CDR3 loop: CASSLLTVRGRGEQYF. The CDR3 coding sequence is TGTGCCAGCAGTTTACTCACGGTCAGGGGGCGAGGGGAGCAGTACTTC. The genes are TRBV28 and TRBJ2-7; 8 bases match TRBD1. V shed 2 bases, J shed 7 bases, and the junction held 13 bases outside the gene matches. Germline-derived CDR1 and CDR2 are MDHEN and SYDVKM. This CDR3 contains 16 residues.

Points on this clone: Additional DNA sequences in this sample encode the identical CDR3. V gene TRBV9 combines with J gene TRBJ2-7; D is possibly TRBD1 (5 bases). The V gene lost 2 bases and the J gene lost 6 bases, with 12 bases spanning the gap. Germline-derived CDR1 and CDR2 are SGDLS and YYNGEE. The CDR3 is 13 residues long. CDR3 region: CASSVVQGGEQYF. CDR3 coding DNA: TGTGCCAGCAGCGTCGTGCAGGGCGGCGAGCAGTACTTC.

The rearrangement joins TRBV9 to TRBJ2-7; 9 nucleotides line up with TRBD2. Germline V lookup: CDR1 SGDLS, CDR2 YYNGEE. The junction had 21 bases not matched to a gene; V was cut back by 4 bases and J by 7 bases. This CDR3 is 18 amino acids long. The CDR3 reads CASSSPDSGSSLGGEQYF. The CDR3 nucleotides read TGTGCCAGCAGCTCGCCCGATAGCGGGAGCTCTTTAGGGGGGGAGCAGTACTTC.